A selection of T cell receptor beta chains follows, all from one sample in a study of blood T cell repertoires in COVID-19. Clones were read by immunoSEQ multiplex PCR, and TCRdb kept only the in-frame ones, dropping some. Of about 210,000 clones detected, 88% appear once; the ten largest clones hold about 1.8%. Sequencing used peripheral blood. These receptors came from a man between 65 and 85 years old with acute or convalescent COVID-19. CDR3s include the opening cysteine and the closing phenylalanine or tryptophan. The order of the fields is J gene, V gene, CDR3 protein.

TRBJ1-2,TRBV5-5,CASSFSTGRGYTF
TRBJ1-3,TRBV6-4,CASSALGQRVSGNTIYF
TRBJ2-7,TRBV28,CASSRLAGLIEQYF
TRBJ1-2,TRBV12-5,CASGPRTDLYGYTF
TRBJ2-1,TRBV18,CASSPQGAQGGEQFF
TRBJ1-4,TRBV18,CASSPLRGGGEKLFF
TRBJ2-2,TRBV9,CASRTSGNTGELFF
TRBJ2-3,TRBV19,CASSLGQGGTDTQYF
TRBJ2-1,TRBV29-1,CSVGGEGYNEQFF
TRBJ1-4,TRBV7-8,CASRQWPGTGASGPEKLFF
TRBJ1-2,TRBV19,CASKGKVDSGSWGYTF
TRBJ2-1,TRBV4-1,CASSPGPTYNEQFF
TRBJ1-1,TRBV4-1,CASSQDRAGYTEAFF
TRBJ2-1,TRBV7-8,CASLATSGSNEQFF
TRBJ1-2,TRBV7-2,CASSFVQGDGYTF
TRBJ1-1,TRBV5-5,CASSLWYIGGSTEAFF
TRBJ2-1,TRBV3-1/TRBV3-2,CASSLSSGRRHNEQFF
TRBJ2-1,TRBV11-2,CASSPSTVEQFF
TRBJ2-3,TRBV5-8,CASSPRILAGGTDTQYF
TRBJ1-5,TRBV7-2,CASSTQEISNQPQHF
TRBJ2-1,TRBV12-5,CASGFQRETYNEQFF
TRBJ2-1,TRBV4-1,CASSTTSGTYNEQFF
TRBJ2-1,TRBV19,CASSIDRASSYNEQFF
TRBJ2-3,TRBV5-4,CASSLGGGRATDTQYF
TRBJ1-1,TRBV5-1,CASSSGTGGTEAFF
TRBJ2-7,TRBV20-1,CSASERVGAYEQYF
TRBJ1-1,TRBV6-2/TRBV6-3,CASSYVGGWTEAFF
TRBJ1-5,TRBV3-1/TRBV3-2,CASSQARGSNQPQHF
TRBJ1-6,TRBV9,CASSADRVGSPLHF
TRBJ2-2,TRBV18,CASSQFSGHTGELFF
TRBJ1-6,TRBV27,CASSEASLRYSPLHF
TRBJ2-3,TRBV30,CAWSVLRRTALIPVFSTDTQYF
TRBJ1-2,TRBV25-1,CASSDPTTGSNSYGYTF
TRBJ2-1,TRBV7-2,CASRQASGSWGNEQFF
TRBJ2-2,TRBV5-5,CASSSRAGTNTGELFF
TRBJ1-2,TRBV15,CATSTGQTSNYGYTF
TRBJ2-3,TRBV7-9,CASSSRDYRQDTQYF
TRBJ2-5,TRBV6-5,CASASLRQGKETQYF
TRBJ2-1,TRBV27,CASSLFGDSYNEQFF
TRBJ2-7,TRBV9,CASSVGTSGSEQYF
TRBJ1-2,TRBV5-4,CASSRDRDYGYTF
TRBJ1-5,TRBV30,CAWSLGGSNQPQHF
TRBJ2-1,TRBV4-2,CASSHYLGTGGSYNEQFF
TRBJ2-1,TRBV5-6,CASSPLAGFNEQFF
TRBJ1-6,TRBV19,CASNQGVGTYNSPLHF
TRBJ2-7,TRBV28,CASSSNANEQYF
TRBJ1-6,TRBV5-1,CASSLLSPGQRSSPLHF
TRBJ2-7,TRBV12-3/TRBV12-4,CASSTLGGYEQYF
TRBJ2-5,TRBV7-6,CASSHPGAGGHYGTQYF
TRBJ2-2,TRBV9,CASSPEDRANTGELFF
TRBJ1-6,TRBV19,CASSSGTYSAPLHF
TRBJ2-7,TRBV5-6,CASSLNLQGPGRAYF
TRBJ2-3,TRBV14,CASSQVGTDTQYF
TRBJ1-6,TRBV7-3,CASGQGNSPLHF
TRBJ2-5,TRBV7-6,CASSLPTSGDPLIETQYF
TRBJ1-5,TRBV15,CATRDLRGVGQPQHF
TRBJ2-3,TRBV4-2,CASSQGDRNTDTQYF
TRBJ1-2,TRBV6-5,CASSPNQGYGYTF
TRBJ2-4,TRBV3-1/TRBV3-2,CASSQDAASGSKNIQYF